Below are 10 T cell receptor beta chains sequenced from a single sample in a study of tumor-infiltrating lymphocytes in localized non-small cell lung cancer. Sequenced by immunoSEQ multiplex PCR; TCRdb stores in-frame clones only, minus some. This table holds thousands of clones, 70% to 80% found once. Sequenced material: lung tumor tissue. These receptors were taken from a human donor with non-small cell lung cancer.

The rearrangement links TRBV7-9 to TRBJ2-7; tentative D call: TRBD2 (6 bases). Trimming took 3 bases from V and 1 from J, leaving 19 bases between them. This CDR3 is 17 amino acids long. Looked up from germline, CDR1 is SEHNR and CDR2 is FQNEAQ (reference sequence). The CDR3 sequence: CASSFGVSGGSSYEQYF. The DNA of the CDR3 is TGTGCCAGCAGCTTTGGGGTTAGTGGGGGGTCTTCCTACGAGCAGTACTTC.

The chain employs TRBV5-1 and TRBJ2-2; weak D call: TRBD2 (6 bases). The germline V and J ends were trimmed by 0 bases and 6 bases, with 9 bases remaining between them. Germline-derived CDR1 and CDR2 are SGHRS and YFSETQ. The length of the CDR3 is 14 residues. CDR3 coding DNA: TGCGCCAGCAGCTTGGACGGGAGTTCCGGGGAGCTGTTTTTT. As protein: CASSLDGSSGELFF.

The rearrangement links TRBV4-1 to TRBJ1-2, with 9 bases identical to TRBD1. The CDR3 extends over 13 amino acids. Trimming took 2 bases from V and 8 from J; bases not matched to a gene: 3. CDR1 MGHRA and CDR2 YSYEKL come from the germline V gene. This CDR3 is CASSQTGGLGYTF. CDR3 DNA sequence: TGCGCCAGCAGCCAAACAGGGGGCCTGGGCTACACCTTC.

The genes are TRBV5-6 and TRBJ1-2; D may be TRBD1 (5 bases). V dropped 4 bases and J dropped 3 bases, with 13 bases sitting between them. The CDR3 contains 14 residues. The V gene's germline CDR1 is SGHDT and CDR2 YYEEEE. CDR3 amino acids: CASSPWGGDYGYTF. CDR3 nucleotides: TGTGCCAGCAGCCCGTGGGGCGGGGACTATGGCTACACCTTC.

This rearrangement joins TRBV7-3 to TRBJ2-7, with D uncertain. CDR3 length: 13 residues. Germline V gene data show CDR1 as SGHTA and CDR2 as FQGTGA. V lost 3 bases and J 6 bases, leaving 12 bases between the germline ends. The CDR3 region has the DNA TGTGCCAGCAGCTTGGGTCGTACGGGCGAGCAGTACTTC. Translation gives CASSLGRTGEQYF.

The V and J genes are TRBV28 and TRBJ2-4; D may be TRBD2 (5 bases). The CDR3 consists of 13 residues. In germline, CDR1 is MDHEN, CDR2 SYDVKM. V shed 5 bases and J shed 6 bases, with 11 bases lying between them. Here the CDR3 DNA reads TGTGCCAGCAGTGGAGGATCAGCAAACATTCAGTACTTC. Its translation: CASSGGSANIQYF. The complete variable domain, with remaining parts taken from reference TRBV28 and TRBJ2-4, reads DVKVTQSSRYLVKRTGEKVFLECVQDMDHENMFWYRQDPGLGLRLIYFSYDVKMKEKGDIPEGYSVSREKKERFSLILESASTNQTSMYLCASSGGSANIQYFGAGTRLSVL.

The rearrangement uses TRBV2 and TRBJ1-1; TRBD1 might be the D (6 bases). Trimming took 5 bases from V and 3 from J, leaving 10 bases between them. In germline, CDR1 is SNHLY, CDR2 FYNNEI. There are 13 residues in the CDR3. The CDR3 DNA reads TGTGCCAGCAGTCTCCGGACAGACACTGAAGCTTTCTTT. This sequence encodes CASSLRTDTEAFF.

The chain employs TRBV9 and TRBJ1-4; D is uncertain. The germline V and J ends were trimmed by 3 bases and 0 bases, with 6 bases remaining between them. CDR3 length equals 14 residues. Germline V CDR1 and CDR2: SGDLS, YYNGEE. The CDR3 reads CASSDKATNEKLFF. In DNA form, the CDR3 reads TGTGCCAGCAGCGATAAGGCAACTAATGAAAAACTGTTTTTT.

This chain joins TRBV27 and TRBJ1-6, with TRBD1 matching 8 bases. CDR1 and CDR2 (germline): MNHEY, SMNVEV (reference sequence). Unmatched junction bases numbered 3, after V lost 5 bases and J lost 9 bases. The CDR3 spans 13 residues. The CDR3 region is CASSLDRGSPLHF. As DNA, the CDR3 is TGTGCCAGCAGTCTCGACAGGGGTTCACCCCTCCACTTT.

The CDR3, as DNA: TGTGCCAGTAGTATGCGTAGTGGGTCGAACACCGGGGAGCTGTTTTTT. This encodes CASSMRSGSNTGELFF. V is TRBV19 and J is TRBJ2-2; unclear D gene. The length of the CDR3 is 16 residues. Germline-derived CDR1 and CDR2 are LNHDA and SQIVND (reference sequence). Trimming took off 3 bases at V and 0 bases at J, with 11 bases between the two ends. The full variable domain, rest sourced from reference TRBV19 and TRBJ2-2, is DGGITQSPKYLFRKEGQNVTLSCEQNLNHDAMYWYRQDPGQGLRLIYYSQIVNDFQKGDIAEGYSVSREKKESFPLTVTSAQKNPTAFYLCASSMRSGSNTGELFFGEGSRLTVL.